What follows describes a single TCR beta chain. The repertoire was sequenced with immunoSEQ multiplex PCR; TCRdb's copy has only in-frame clones and lacks some. The sample contains some 530,000 clones, around 85% of which appear only once. The sample originates from a study of blood T cell repertoires in COVID-19. Symptom resolution, clearance, or two negative PCRs marked donors in Cohort 3 as recovered. This TCR was recovered from a woman in her fifties or sixties who had recovered from COVID-19. The sequencing input was PBMCs or T cells enriched from blood (not recorded which).

CDR3 in amino acids: CASSLVKPRSNRGRKLFF. In DNA form, the CDR3 reads TGTGCCAGCAGCTTAGTAAAACCACGGTCAAATAGGGGGAGAAAACTGTTTTTT. This sequence joins TRBV11-3 and TRBJ1-4; a possible D gene is TRBD1 (6 bases). Germline lookup yields CDR1 SGHNT and CDR2 YENEEA. The CDR3 is 18 amino acids. The V and J ends lost 1 base and 10 bases respectively, with 25 bases between them.